This paragraph covers one T cell receptor (beta chain) sequence. No antigen is known for it. No much larger clonotype is one base removed from it; base qualities were not supplied. These data are taken from a study of blood T cell repertoires in COVID-19 (dated by TCRdb to the early 2020s). About the full investigation: Samples from collaborators originated in the United States, Italy and Spain and spanned both the acute and convalescent phases of COVID-19. The material from the prospective study consisted of cDNA or gDNA derived from T cells, B-cell-depleted T cells, or PBMCs. Deeply sampled blood TCRbeta repertoires from subjects exposed to, actively infected with, or recovered from COVID-19 were included in the dataset. The repertoires were released in a freely available public database intended as a resource for research on the immune response to SARS-CoV-2. The samples were drawn from the first 160 participants of the ongoing ImmuneRACE study and from 1,200 or so subjects provided by 6 global collaborators. Sample metadata almost always included a de-identified subject ID, COVID-19 status, age in years and sex. HLA class I and class II types, where available, came from metadata supplied by the sample provider rather than from assay-based typing. Findings and caveats that apply to the study as a whole: The amount of clinical and demographic metadata varied by source and participant and was provided uncurated.

Whole blood was collected in K2EDTA tubes by collaborating institutions according to the institutions' own protocols. For TCRbeta analysis, collaborators shipped samples as frozen whole blood, isolated PBMCs, or DNA extracted from either of those sample types. CDR1 and CDR2, looked up from the germline V gene (reference sequence), are LNHNV and YYDKDF. The CDR3 contains 16 residues, cysteine and phenylalanine counted. CDR3 DNA is the only sequence kept; it has 48 bases, read in frame from the first base. V is shortened by 3 bases, J by 7 bases, and the region joining them spans 19 bases. TCRbeta CDR3 regions were amplified from genomic DNA using the immunoSEQ Assay, a bias-controlled multiplex PCR. The study's processing was this. Nucleated cell counts per sample were estimated from amplification of reference gene primers within the assay. To quantify the absolute abundance of each unique TCRbeta CDR3 rearrangement, sequence reads were collapsed and filtered. For each sample, productive Simpson clonality was calculated as the square root of Simpson's diversity index across productive rearrangements. This immuneACCESS table, as held by TCRdb, lists in-frame sequences with V and J called but not all clones. Of the missing ones, under half trace to an unresolved V gene in checked studies; the others have no known cause. The V and J calls and clone size are taken from that table; D and trimming were inferred from the DNA. This sample is represented by about 160,000 clones; about four fifths of them were singletons. The ten largest clones take up approximately 9.9% of the sample.

The chain joins TRBV15 to TRBJ1-5, and perhaps TRBD1 as D gene, on 5 matching bases. Input material: peripheral blood. This receptor was obtained from a man between 60 and 70 years old with active or convalescent COVID-19. The DNA sequence is TGTGCCACCAGCAGGGGCGTCCAGGGAGGCGGGCAGCCCCAGCATTTT. It specifies CATSRGVQGGGQPQHF.